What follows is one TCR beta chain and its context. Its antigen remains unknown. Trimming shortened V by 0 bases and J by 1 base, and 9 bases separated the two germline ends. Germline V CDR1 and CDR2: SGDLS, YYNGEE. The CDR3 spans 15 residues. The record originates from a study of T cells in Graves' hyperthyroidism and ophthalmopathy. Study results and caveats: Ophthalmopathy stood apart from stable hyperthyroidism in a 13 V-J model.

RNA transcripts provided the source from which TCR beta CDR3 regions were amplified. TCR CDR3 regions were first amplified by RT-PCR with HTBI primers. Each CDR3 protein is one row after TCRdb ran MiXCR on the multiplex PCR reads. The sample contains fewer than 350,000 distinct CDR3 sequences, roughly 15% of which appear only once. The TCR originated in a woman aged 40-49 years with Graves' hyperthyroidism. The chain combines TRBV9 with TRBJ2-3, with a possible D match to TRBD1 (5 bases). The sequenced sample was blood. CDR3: CASSVVGHGTDTQYF. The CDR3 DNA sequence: TGTGCCAGCAGCGTAGTTGGACACGGCACAGATACGCAGTATTTT.